This T cell receptor beta chain was found in a study of T cell responses to AZD1222 COVID-19 vaccine. Study as a whole: Second doses that came at about 4 or about 12 weeks were put together. General study findings and limits: Spike-specific TCRs gained breadth and depth after people received two AZD1222 doses. CD4 TCRs associated with vaccination spanned spike, dominating at 160-218 and 743-854.

This clone was observed once. The antigen is undetermined. In germline, CDR1 is SNHLY, CDR2 FYNNEI. The CDR3 extends over 12 amino acids. The germline V and J ends were trimmed by 4 bases and 5 bases, with 8 bases remaining between them. Profiled with immunoSEQ multiplex PCR; TCRdb holds only in-frame clones, not every one. The sample shows 95,000 to 130,000 clones, 90% to 95% of them seen only once. This clonotype was sampled from an adult in good health. The material sequenced was peripheral blood, taken on day 0 of AZD1222 vaccination. The chain links TRBV2 to TRBJ1-1, with D perhaps matching TRBD1 (5 bases). The CDR3 is CASSGAGTEAFF. CDR3 sequence (DNA): TGTGCCAGCAGTGGGGCAGGGACTGAAGCTTTCTTT.